A single sample gave rise to the 20 T cell receptor beta chains below, sequenced in a study of control samples from healthy donors and cancer patients. Profiling relied on immunoSEQ multiplex PCR, and the TCRdb table lists in-frame clones only, not all of them. Of around 130,000 clones listed, around 93% are singletons. Sequences were obtained from PBMCs. The receptors come from a man aged 45-65 years with head and neck cancer.

This chain uses TRBV7-8 with TRBJ1-2, with no clear D. V lost 0 bases to trimming and J lost 0 bases, with 8 bases between them. This CDR3 is built from 15 residues. Looked up from germline, CDR1 is SGHVS and CDR2 is FQNEAQ. The CDR3 region is CASSLAGPPNYGYTF. The CDR3 region has the DNA TGTGCCAGCAGCTTAGCCGGCCCCCCTAACTATGGCTACACCTTC.

This chain joins TRBV5-5 and TRBJ2-3; D uncertain. The germline CDR1 and CDR2 sequences are SGHKS and YYEKEE (reference sequence). The CDR3 length is 14 residues. V lost 4 bases, J lost 10 bases, and 19 bases lay in between. CDR3 coding DNA: TGTGCCAGCAGCCCATCTGAGGTCAGGAGCTCGCAGTATTTT. Protein sequence: CASSPSEVRSSQYF. Full variable domain (remainder filled in from reference TRBV5-5 and TRBJ2-3): DAGVTQSPTHLIKTRGQQVTLRCSPISGHKSVSWYQQVLGQGPQFIFQYYEKEERGRGNFPDRFSARQFPNYSSELNVNALLLGDSALYLCASSPSEVRSSQYFGPGTRLTVL.

The chain employs TRBV7-2 and TRBJ2-3; D is tentatively TRBD1 or TRBD2 (6 bases each). The CDR3 length is 15 residues. Trimming removed 7 bases at V and 0 bases at J, with 14 bases between. The germline V gene encodes CDR1 SGHTA and CDR2 FQGNSA. The CDR3 is CASTRIGGSTDTQYF. The CDR3 DNA reads TGTGCCAGCACCCGAATAGGGGGGAGCACAGATACGCAGTATTTT.

This clone has just one count. The rearrangement uses TRBV5-1 and TRBJ2-7; 7 bases line up with TRBD1. Germline CDR1 SGHRS, CDR2 YFSETQ. This CDR3 contains 14 residues. J was trimmed by 4 bases and V by 0 bases; bases with no gene match: 4. The CDR3 nucleotides read TGCGCCAGCAGCTTGGACAGGGGTTCGTACGAGCAGTACTTC. It specifies CASSLDRGSYEQYF.

Concerning this clone itself: Other DNA sequences in the same sample also yield this CDR3. The rearrangement joins TRBV30 to TRBJ1-3; no reliable D call. The V gene's germline CDR1 is GTSNPN and CDR2 SVGIG (reference sequence). This CDR3 is 15 amino acids long. Trimming pared 0 bases from V and 1 base from J, leaving 10 bases between. The CDR3 DNA sequence: TGTGCCTGGAGTGTACTCGCGGGGTCTGGAAACACCATATATTTT. This gives the protein CAWSVLAGSGNTIYF. Filled out from reference TRBV30 and TRBJ1-3, the complete variable domain reads SQTIHQWPATLVQPVGSPLSLECTVEGTSNPNLYWYRQAAGRGLQLLFYSVGIGQISSEVPQNLSASRPQDRQFILSSKKLLLSDSGFYLCAWSVLAGSGNTIYFGEGSWLTVV.

The gene calls are TRBV6-5 and TRBJ1-1, with a tentative D call TRBD1 (6 bases). The germline CDR1 and CDR2 sequences are MNHEY and SVGAGI. This CDR3 is 14 amino acids long. The ends were cut back, 0 bases at V and 8 bases at J, with 13 bases in the middle. CDR3 DNA: TGTGCCAGCAGTTACTCGTTGGGTAGGGGGGAAGCTTTCTTT. It encodes CASSYSLGRGEAFF.

The chain combines TRBV5-4 with TRBJ1-6, with TRBD1 identical over 7 bases. Per the germline V gene, CDR1 is SGHNT and CDR2 is YYREEE (reference sequence). The CDR3 runs to 15 residues. Trimming cost V 4 bases and J 6 bases; bases outside gene matches: 7. The CDR3 loop is CASSVWDSLNSPLHF. CDR3 nucleotide sequence: TGTGCCAGCAGCGTATGGGACAGCCTTAATTCACCCCTCCACTTT.

The chain employs TRBV12-2 and TRBJ2-1; whether TRBD1, the table's D call, matches the DNA was not checked. TRBV12-2 is flagged as a pseudogene. The CDR3 length is 18 residues. In DNA form, the CDR3 reads TGTGCAAGTCGCTTATGGTGGCAGGGACAGGGAGGAGGCAATGAGCAGTTCTTC. It codes for CASRLWWQGQGGGNEQFF.

This chain joins TRBV12-3 or TRBV12-4 and TRBJ1-2, with 10 bases aligning to TRBD1. CDR3 length: 13 residues. Trimming removed 8 bases from V and 1 base from J; junction bases left unmatched: 1. CDR3 nucleotide sequence: TGTGCCAGCGGGACAGGGGTTAACTATGGCTACACCTTC. Its translation is CASGTGVNYGYTF.

Here the CDR3 DNA reads TGTGCCAGCAGCCCGGAAAGGGATACGCAGTATTTT. Its translation: CASSPERDTQYF. This chain connects TRBV5-5 to TRBJ2-3; D ambiguous. Trimming shortened V by 4 bases and J by 6 bases, and 9 bases separated the two germline ends. Germline CDR1 reads SGHKS; CDR2 reads YYEKEE (reference sequence). The CDR3 is made up of 12 amino acids. Using reference TRBV5-5 and TRBJ2-3 for the parts outside the CDR3, the full variable domain is DAGVTQSPTHLIKTRGQQVTLRCSPISGHKSVSWYQQVLGQGPQFIFQYYEKEERGRGNFPDRFSARQFPNYSSELNVNALLLGDSALYLCASSPERDTQYFGPGTRLTVL.

This sequence joins TRBV19 and TRBJ1-2; weak D call: TRBD1 (6 bases). Germline V CDR1 and CDR2: LNHDA, SQIVND (reference sequence). The V end was cut by 5 bases, the J end by 2 bases, with 9 bases between. CDR3 length: 13 amino acids. The CDR3 sequence: CASSLGTNYGYTF. The CDR3 bases are TGTGCCAGTAGTCTTGGGACAAACTATGGCTACACCTTC.

The chain has TRBV7-3 and TRBJ2-3; TRBD2 might be the D (6 bases). V lost 2 bases and J 5 bases, leaving 14 bases between the germline ends. Germline V gene lookup returns CDR1 SGHTA and CDR2 FQGTGA. CDR3 length: 15 residues. The CDR3 loop reads CASSLEAGIGDTQYF. Here the CDR3 DNA reads TGTGCCAGCAGCTTAGAGGCGGGGATTGGAGATACGCAGTATTTT.

The J gene is TRBJ2-3, the V gene TRBV6-6, with D perhaps being TRBD1 or TRBD2 (5 bases each). V was cut by 2 bases and J by 1 base, with 13 bases left in between. Per germline, CDR1 MNHNY and CDR2 SVGAGI (reference sequence). The CDR3 is 16 residues long. The CDR3 protein is CASSYGTTIGTDTQYF. In DNA, the CDR3 is TGTGCCAGCAGTTACGGGACCACCATAGGCACAGATACGCAGTATTTT.

The chain employs TRBV2 and TRBJ1-4; 7 bases align to TRBD1. Trimming took 9 bases from V and 6 from J; bases not matched to a gene: 10. Germline-derived CDR1 and CDR2 are SNHLY and FYNNEI. This CDR3 contains 14 residues. DNA for the CDR3: TGTGCCAGTAGGGGGCAGGGGTCGGATGAAAAACTGTTTTTT. As protein: CASRGQGSDEKLFF.

This sequence joins TRBV3-1 (or the pseudogene TRBV3-2) and TRBJ2-2; D might be TRBD1 (6 bases). The CDR3 consists of 14 residues. Germline CDR1 and CDR2: LGHDT and YNNKEL (reference sequence). V dropped 1 base and J dropped 6 bases, with 9 bases sitting between them. As DNA, the CDR3 is TGTGCCAGCAGCCAAGTAGGGGGTTCCGGGGAGCTGTTTTTT. Translation gives CASSQVGGSGELFF.

The chain's CDR3 is CASSFRDRDRYTF. The CDR3 DNA follows: TGTGCCAGCAGTTTCCGGGACAGGGATCGCTACACCTTC. The V and J genes are TRBV11-2 and TRBJ1-2; 9 bases map to TRBD1. The CDR3 consists of 13 residues. Germline CDR1 SGHAT, CDR2 FQNNGV. With V trimmed by 6 bases and J by 9 bases, 8 bases remained unmatched.

This chain uses TRBV5-4 with TRBJ2-1; no reliable D call. The CDR3 length is 12 residues. V gave up 2 bases and J gave up 8 bases, with 8 bases separating them. Germline V gives CDR1 SGHNT, CDR2 YYREEE (reference sequence). Here the CDR3 reads CASSLRGDEQFF. DNA for the CDR3: TGTGCCAGCAGCTTACGCGGCGATGAGCAGTTCTTC. The full variable domain, its missing parts supplied by reference TRBV5-4 and TRBJ2-1, is ETGVTQSPTHLIKTRGQQVTLRCSSQSGHNTVSWYQQALGQGPQFIFQYYREEENGRGNFPPRFSGLQFPNYSSELNVNALELDDSALYLCASSLRGDEQFFGPGTRLTVL.

DNA for the CDR3: TGTGCCAGCAGCGCCCCGGGACACCCGAACACTGAAGCTTTCTTT. Its translation is CASSAPGHPNTEAFF. The genes are TRBV7-9 and TRBJ1-1, with D perhaps matching TRBD1 (6 bases). V dropped 5 bases and J dropped 1 base, with 14 bases sitting between them. Germline V gene sequence: CDR1 SEHNR, CDR2 FQNEAQ (reference sequence). This CDR3 contains 15 residues.

The chain combines TRBV14 with TRBJ1-4; D not certain. The germline V and J ends were trimmed by 2 bases and 5 bases, with 15 bases remaining between them. The CDR3 is 16 residues long. Germline loops: CDR1 SGHDN, CDR2 FVKESK. CDR3 region: CASSQFPGGGNEKLFF. CDR3 nucleotides: TGTGCCAGCAGCCAATTCCCGGGAGGAGGCAATGAAAAACTGTTTTTT.

CDR3 in DNA: TGTGCCAGCAGCTTAAAGGGAGGGGGGAATTCACCCCTCCACTTT. Protein sequence: CASSLKGGGNSPLHF. V usage is TRBV7-2 and J usage is TRBJ1-6; possibly TRBD1 for D (6 bases). The CDR3 loop spans 15 amino acids. Germline CDR1 SGHTA, CDR2 FQGNSA. V lost 2 bases and J 7 bases, leaving 12 bases between the germline ends.